The clone carrying this T cell receptor beta chain has at least ten counts. Antigen specificity is unknown. These data originate in a study of T cells in Graves' hyperthyroidism and ophthalmopathy. RNA transcripts provided the source from which TCR beta CDR3 regions were amplified. Initially, a first-round RT-PCR of the TCR CDR3 employed the HTBI primer set. TCRdb fed the multiplex PCR reads into MiXCR, producing one record per CDR3 protein. The sample includes approximately 610,000 distinct CDR3 sequences, roughly 14% of them seen just once. Diagnosing involved the use of clinical symptoms, serum thyroxine and TRAb, thyroid ultrasound and orbital computed tomography. Trimming shortened V by 2 bases and J by 7 bases, and 12 bases separated the two germline ends. The CDR3 runs 14 residues. General study results and limits: Ophthalmopathy was told apart from stable hyperthyroidism by a 13 V-J model.

V is TRBV12-3 or TRBV12-4 and J is TRBJ1-5; D is uncertain. The receptor was isolated from a middle-aged woman with Graves' ophthalmopathy. Sequenced input: blood. This CDR3 reads CASSLLGMRQPQHF. The CDR3 region has the DNA TGTGCCAGCAGTTTACTTGGGATGCGACAGCCCCAGCATTTT.